The entry that follows covers one TCR beta chain sequence. These data belong to a study of blood T cell repertoires in COVID-19. Study overall: T cells, B-cell-depleted T cells, or PBMCs provided the cDNA or gDNA that served as material.

Seattle's enrolled individuals joined amid active infection and were then monitored longitudinally. Per the authors' pipeline: For nucleated cells, counts were estimated from reference gene primer amplification. Assay used: immunoSEQ multiplex PCR; TCRdb lists only in-frame clones, some missing. V, J and clone size are taken as reported in that table, and D and trimming were inferred from the DNA itself. Seen here are approximately 36,000 clones, just under 75% observed once, and the top ten hold roughly a tenth. Germline V gene lookup returns CDR1 MNHNS and CDR2 SASEGT. Trimming cost V 2 bases and J 4 bases; bases outside gene matches: 9. CDR3 length: 16 amino acids.

This receptor was obtained from an older man with COVID-19, enrolled during active disease. The chain carries TRBV6-1 and TRBJ2-7, with 9 bases lining up with TRBD1. The sample consisted of peripheral blood. CDR3 nucleotide sequence: TGTGCCAGCAGTGAACCTATAGGGGGACAGGGATACGAGCAGTACTTC. Amino acids: CASSEPIGGQGYEQYF.